This is a list of T cell receptor beta chains from one sample in a study of blood T cell repertoires in COVID-19. Using immunoSEQ multiplex PCR, the repertoire was profiled, and TCRdb retains in-frame clones only, with some absent. This sample has roughly 300,000 clones, with just over 85% found just once. The sample consisted of PBMCs or T cells enriched from blood (not recorded which). The receptors were gathered from a woman aged 40-49 years with acute COVID-19. The conserved cysteine and the conserved F or W are not part of the CDR3 here.

v_call,j_call,cdr3_aa
TRBV3-1/TRBV3-2,TRBJ2-5,ASSPGLAAYQETQY
TRBV3-1/TRBV3-2,TRBJ2-7,ASSQIGSGIGLYEQY
TRBV14,TRBJ1-3,ASSQEAGAGNTIY
TRBV7-2,TRBJ2-5,ASSLQGAGGRETQY
TRBV10-2,TRBJ1-3,ASSEQVSGNTIY
TRBV7-3,TRBJ2-3,ASGPSGSTDTQY
TRBV12-2,TRBJ1-2,ASRQVRDSYNYGYT
TRBV27,TRBJ1-6,ASSLRPGQSSYNSPLH
TRBV9,TRBJ2-3,ASSVALRQGNTDTQY
TRBV3-1/TRBV3-2,TRBJ2-2,ASSQVSSGELF
TRBV6-6,TRBJ1-1,ASSANRGVTEAF
TRBV19,TRBJ1-4,ASRSGGRNEKLF
TRBV15,TRBJ1-5,ATSGDRNQPQH
TRBV18,TRBJ2-3,ASSPELVTDTQY
TRBV7-2,TRBJ1-5,ASSLDLSNQPQH
TRBV7-3,TRBJ2-2,ASSFGLAAVGELF
TRBV19,TRBJ2-3,ASSIEYLDTQY
TRBV6-5,TRBJ1-4,ASSYGTGFEKLF
TRBV5-4,TRBJ2-7,ASSLKGPRDEQY
TRBV6-5,TRBJ2-2,ASSYSTGNTGELF